Described below is a single T cell receptor (beta chain) sequence and its context. The antigen is undetermined. These data belong to a study of cytotoxic CD8 clonotypes in ibrutinib-treated CLL. Study-wide points: There were few public clonotypes, and on treatment they contracted or stayed stable.

Generated by immunoSEQ multiplex PCR, the TCRdb table keeps only in-frame clones and is missing some. The top ten hold around 21% of the sample, which has 45,000 to 65,000 clones, less than 85% seen once. CDR3 length: 13 residues. The germline V gene has CDR1 MDHEN and CDR2 SYDVKM. Trimming took off 4 bases at V and 2 bases at J, with 8 bases between the two ends. The sequenced sample was PBMCs, obtained after 24 months of ibrutinib treatment. The rearrangement joins TRBV28 to TRBJ1-1; possible D gene TRBD1, 6 bases. This TCR came from a human donor with chronic lymphocytic leukemia. Here the CDR3 DNA reads TGTGCCAGCAGTTGGGGGGCAAACACTGAAGCTTTCTTT. This gives the protein CASSWGANTEAFF.